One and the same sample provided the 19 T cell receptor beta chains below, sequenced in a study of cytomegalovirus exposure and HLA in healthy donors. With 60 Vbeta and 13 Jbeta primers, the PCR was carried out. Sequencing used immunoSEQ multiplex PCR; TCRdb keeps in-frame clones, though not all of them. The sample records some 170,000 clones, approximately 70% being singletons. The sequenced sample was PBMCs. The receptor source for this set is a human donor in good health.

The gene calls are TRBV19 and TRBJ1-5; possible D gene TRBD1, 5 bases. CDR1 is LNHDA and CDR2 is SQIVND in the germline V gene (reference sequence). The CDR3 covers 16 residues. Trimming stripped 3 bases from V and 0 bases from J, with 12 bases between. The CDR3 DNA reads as TGTGCCAGTAGTATGGCGGCAGGGCGTAGCAATCAGCCCCAGCATTTT. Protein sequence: CASSMAAGRSNQPQHF.

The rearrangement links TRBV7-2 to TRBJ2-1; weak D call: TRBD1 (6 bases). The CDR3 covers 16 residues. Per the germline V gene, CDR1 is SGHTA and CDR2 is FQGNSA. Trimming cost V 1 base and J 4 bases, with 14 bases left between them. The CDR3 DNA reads TGTGCCAGCAGCTTAGATGGGGGCCTTCAATACAATGAGCAGTTCTTC. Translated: CASSLDGGLQYNEQFF.

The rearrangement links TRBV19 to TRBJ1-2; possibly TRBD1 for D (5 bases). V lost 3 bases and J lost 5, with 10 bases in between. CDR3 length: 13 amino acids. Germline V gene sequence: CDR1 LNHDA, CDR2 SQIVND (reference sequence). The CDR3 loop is CASSIDSPYGYTF. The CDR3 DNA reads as TGTGCCAGTAGTATCGACAGCCCTTATGGCTACACCTTC.

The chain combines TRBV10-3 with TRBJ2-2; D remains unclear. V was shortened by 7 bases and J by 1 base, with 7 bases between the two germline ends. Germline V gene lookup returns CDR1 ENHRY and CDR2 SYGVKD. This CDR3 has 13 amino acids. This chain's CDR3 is CAITPGNTGELFF. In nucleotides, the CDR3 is TGTGCCATCACCCCGGGGAACACCGGGGAGCTGTTTTTT.

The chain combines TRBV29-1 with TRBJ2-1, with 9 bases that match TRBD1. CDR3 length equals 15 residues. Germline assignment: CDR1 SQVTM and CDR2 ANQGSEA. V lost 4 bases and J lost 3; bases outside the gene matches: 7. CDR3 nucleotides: TGCAGCGTTGGAGCCCGGGACAGGGTCTACAATGAGCAGTTCTTC. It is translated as CSVGARDRVYNEQFF.

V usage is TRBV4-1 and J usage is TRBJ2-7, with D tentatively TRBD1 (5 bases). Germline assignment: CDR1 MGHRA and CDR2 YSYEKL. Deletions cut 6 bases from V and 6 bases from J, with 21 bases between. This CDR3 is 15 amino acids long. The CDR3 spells CASRTLDSLGVEQYF. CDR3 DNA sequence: TGCGCCAGCAGAACGCTCGACAGCCTGGGCGTCGAGCAGTACTTC.

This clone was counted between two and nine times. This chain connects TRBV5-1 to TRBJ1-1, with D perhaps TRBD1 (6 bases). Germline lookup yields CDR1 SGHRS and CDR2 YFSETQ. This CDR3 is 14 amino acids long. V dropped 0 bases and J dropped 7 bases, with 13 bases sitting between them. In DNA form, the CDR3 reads TGCGCCAGCAGCTTGGAGGGGGGGTGGGGTGAAGCTTTCTTT. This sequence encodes CASSLEGGWGEAFF.

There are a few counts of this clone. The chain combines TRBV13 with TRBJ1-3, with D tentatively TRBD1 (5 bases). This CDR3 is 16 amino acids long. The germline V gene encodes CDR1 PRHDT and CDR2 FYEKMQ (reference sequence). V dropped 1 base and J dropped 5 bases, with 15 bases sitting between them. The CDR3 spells CASSLDAGAGRNTIYF. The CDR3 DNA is TGTGCCAGCAGCTTAGATGCGGGAGCGGGGCGAAACACCATATATTTT.

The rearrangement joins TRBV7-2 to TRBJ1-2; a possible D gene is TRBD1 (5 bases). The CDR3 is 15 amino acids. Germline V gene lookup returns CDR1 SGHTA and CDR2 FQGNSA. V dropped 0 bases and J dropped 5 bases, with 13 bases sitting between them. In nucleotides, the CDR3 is TGTGCCAGCAGCTTAGCTGGGGCGGCTCGGTATGGCTACACCTTC. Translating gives CASSLAGAARYGYTF.

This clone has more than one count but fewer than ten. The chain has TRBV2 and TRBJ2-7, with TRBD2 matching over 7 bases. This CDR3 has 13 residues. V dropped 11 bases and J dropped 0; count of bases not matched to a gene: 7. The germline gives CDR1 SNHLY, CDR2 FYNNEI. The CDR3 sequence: CASGGTFSYEQYF. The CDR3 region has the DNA TGTGCCTCGGGGGGAACCTTCTCCTACGAGCAGTACTTC.

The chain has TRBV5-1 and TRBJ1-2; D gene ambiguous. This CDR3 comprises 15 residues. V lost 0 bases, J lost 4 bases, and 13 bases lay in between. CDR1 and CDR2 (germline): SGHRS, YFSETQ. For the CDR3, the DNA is TGCGCCAGCAGCTTGGGCGAGGGAAACCGCTATGGCTACACCTTC. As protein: CASSLGEGNRYGYTF.

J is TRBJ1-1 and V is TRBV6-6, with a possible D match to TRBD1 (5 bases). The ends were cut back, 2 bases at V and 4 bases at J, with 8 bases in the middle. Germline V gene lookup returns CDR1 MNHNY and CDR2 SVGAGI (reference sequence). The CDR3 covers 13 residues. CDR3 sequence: CASSYQGGTEAFF. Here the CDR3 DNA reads TGTGCCAGCAGTTACCAGGGTGGCACTGAAGCTTTCTTT.

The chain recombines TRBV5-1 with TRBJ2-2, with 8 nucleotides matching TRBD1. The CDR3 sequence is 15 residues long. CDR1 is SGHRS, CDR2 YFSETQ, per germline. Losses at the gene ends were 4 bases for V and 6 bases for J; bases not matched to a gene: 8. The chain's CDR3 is CASSVQGAAAGELFF. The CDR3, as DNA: TGCGCCAGCAGCGTTCAGGGGGCGGCCGCCGGGGAGCTGTTTTTT.

CDR3 sequence reads: CASSVGGGSTDTQYF. In DNA, the CDR3 is TGTGCCAGCAGCGTAGGCGGGGGAAGCACAGATACGCAGTATTTT. This chain links TRBV9 with TRBJ2-3; 7 bases fit TRBD2. V was pared by 0 bases and J by 0 bases, with 1 base of the junction left unmatched. Germline V lookup: CDR1 SGDLS, CDR2 YYNGEE. This CDR3 region has 15 residues.

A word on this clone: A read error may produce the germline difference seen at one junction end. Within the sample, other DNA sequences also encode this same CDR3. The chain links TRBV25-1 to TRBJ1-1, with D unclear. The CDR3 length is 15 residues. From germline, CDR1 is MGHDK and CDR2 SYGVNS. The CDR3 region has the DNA TGTGCCAGCAGCGAATTGGAGGGCATTAACACTGAAGCTTTCTTT. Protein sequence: CASSELEGINTEAFF. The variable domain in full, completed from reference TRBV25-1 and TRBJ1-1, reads EADIYQTPRYLVIGTGKKITLECSQTMGHDKMYWYQQDPGMELHLIHYSYGVNSTEKGDLSSESTVSRIRTEHFPLTLESARPSHTSQYLCASSELEGINTEAFFGQGTRLTVV.

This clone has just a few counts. CDR3 residues: CASRPQGQPNEKLFF. As DNA, the CDR3 is TGTGCCAGCAGGCCCCAGGGACAGCCGAATGAAAAACTGTTTTTT. The V and J genes are TRBV6-6 and TRBJ1-4; TRBD1 matches at 7 bases. This CDR3 contains 15 residues. The germline CDR1 and CDR2 sequences are MNHNY and SVGAGI (reference sequence). The junction had 9 bases not matched to a gene; V was cut back by 6 bases and J by 5 bases.

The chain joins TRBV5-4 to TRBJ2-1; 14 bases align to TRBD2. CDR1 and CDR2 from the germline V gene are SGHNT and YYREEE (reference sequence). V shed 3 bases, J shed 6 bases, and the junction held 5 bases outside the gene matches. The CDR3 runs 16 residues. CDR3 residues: CASSSPGLAGVNEQFF. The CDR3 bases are TGTGCCAGCAGCTCCCCGGGACTAGCGGGGGTCAATGAGCAGTTCTTC.

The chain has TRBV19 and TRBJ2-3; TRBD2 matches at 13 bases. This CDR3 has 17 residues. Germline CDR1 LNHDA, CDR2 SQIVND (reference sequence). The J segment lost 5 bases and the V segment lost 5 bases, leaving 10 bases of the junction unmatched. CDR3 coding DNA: TGTGCCAGTAGTCCGAGAGGACTAGCGGGGGCTCAAGATACGCAGTATTTT. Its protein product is CASSPRGLAGAQDTQYF.

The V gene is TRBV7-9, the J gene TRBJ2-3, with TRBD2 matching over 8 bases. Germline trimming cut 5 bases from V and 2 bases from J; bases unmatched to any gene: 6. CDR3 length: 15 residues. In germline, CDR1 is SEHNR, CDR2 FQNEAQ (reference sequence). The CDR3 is CASSPPGGVTDTQYF. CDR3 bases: TGTGCCAGCAGCCCTCCGGGGGGGGTCACAGATACGCAGTATTTT.